This TCR beta chain was identified during a study of post-analysis software for immune sequencing data. Study background: Relapsing-remitting, secondary progressive and progressive-relapsing forms made up the multiple sclerosis disease courses. Overall study findings and caveats: Samples sharing a preparation batch grouped tightly together when assessed by F measure. Normalized Chao1 diversity in multiple sclerosis patients fell significantly below that of controls.

This clonotype was observed a single time. Its target is unknown. Unique-molecular-identifier-tagged TCR beta cDNA libraries were used. With roughly 0.85 to 11 million T cells as the source, roughly 0.5 million cDNA molecules resulted. TCRdb re-called the PCR reads with MiXCR, one entry per CDR3 protein. Among over 300,000 distinct CDR3 sequences, about a third were seen once, and the ten largest hold around an eighth. The source is a girl between 10 and 17 years old with multiple sclerosis. The sample comprised blood.

The CDR3 DNA sequence: TGTGCCAGCAGCCGCGGGACTTATAAAGAGACCCAGTACTTC. It encodes CASSRGTYKETQYF. The rearrangement links TRBV7-2 to TRBJ2-7, with D perhaps matching TRBD2 (6 bases). Matching the DNA end better, TRBJ2-5 makes the J call doubtful. The germline V gene has CDR1 SGHTA and CDR2 FQGNSA. CDR3 size: 14 residues.